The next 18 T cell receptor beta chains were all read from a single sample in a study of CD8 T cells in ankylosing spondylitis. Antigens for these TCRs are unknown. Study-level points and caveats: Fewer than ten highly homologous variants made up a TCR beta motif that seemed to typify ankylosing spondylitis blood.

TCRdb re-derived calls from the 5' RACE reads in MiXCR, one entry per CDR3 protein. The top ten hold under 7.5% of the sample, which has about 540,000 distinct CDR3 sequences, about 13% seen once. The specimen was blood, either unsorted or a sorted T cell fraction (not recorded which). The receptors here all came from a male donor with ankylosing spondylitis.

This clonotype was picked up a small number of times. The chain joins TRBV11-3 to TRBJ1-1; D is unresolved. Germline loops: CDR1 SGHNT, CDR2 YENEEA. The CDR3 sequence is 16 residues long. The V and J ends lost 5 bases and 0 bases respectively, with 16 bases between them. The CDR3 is CASSTRTVAMNTEAFF. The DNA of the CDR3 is TGTGCCAGCAGCACCCGGACGGTCGCCATGAACACTGAAGCTTTCTTT. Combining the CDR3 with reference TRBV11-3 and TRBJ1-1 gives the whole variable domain EAGVVQSPRYKIIEKKQPVAFWCNPISGHNTLYWYLQNLGQGPELLIRYENEEAVDDSQLPKDRFSAERLKGVDSTLKIQPAELGDSAVYLCASSTRTVAMNTEAFFGQGTRLTVV.

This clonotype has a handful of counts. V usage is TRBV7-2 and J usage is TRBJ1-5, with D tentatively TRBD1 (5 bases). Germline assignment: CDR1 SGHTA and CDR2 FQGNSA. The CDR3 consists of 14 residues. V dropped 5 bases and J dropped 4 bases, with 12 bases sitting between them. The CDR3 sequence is CASSGDGRNQPQHF. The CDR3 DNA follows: TGTGCCAGCAGCGGGGACGGCCGGAATCAGCCCCAGCATTTT.

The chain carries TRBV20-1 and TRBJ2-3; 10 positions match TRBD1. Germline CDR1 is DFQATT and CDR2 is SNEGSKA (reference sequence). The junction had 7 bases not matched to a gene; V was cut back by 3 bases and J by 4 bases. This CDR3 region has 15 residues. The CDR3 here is CSASKDRGHSDTQYF. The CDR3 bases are TGCAGTGCTAGTAAAGACAGGGGGCACTCAGATACGCAGTATTTT.

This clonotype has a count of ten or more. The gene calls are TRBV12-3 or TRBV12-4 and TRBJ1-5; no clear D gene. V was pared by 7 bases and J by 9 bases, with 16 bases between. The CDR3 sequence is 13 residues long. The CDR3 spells CASTLRAHPPQHF. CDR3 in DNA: TGTGCCAGCACCCTTAGAGCCCATCCGCCCCAGCATTTT.

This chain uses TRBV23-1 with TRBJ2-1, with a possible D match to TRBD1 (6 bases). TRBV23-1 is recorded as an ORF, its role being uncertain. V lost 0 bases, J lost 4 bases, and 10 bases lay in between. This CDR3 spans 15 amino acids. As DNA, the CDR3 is TGCGCCAGCAGTCAATCCGGGACACGGTACAATGAGCAGTTCTTC. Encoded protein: CASSQSGTRYNEQFF.

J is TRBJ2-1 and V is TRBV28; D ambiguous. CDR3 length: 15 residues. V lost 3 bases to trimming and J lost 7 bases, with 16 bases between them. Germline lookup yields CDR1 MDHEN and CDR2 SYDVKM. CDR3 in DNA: TGTGCCAGCAGTTTGTCACGGCAAGTAGATAATGAGCAGTTCTTC. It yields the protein CASSLSRQVDNEQFF.

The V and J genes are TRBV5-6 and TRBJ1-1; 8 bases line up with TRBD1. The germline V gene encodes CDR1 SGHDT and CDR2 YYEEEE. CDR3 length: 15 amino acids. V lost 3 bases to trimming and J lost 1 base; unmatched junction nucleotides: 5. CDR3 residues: CASSSTGAPNTEAFF. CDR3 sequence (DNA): TGTGCCAGCAGCTCGACAGGGGCCCCGAACACTGAAGCTTTCTTT.

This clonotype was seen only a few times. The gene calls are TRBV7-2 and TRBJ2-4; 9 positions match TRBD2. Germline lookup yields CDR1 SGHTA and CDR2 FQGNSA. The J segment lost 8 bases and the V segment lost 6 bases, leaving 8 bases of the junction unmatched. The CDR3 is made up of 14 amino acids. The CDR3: CASRPSSGSYIQYF. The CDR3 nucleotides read TGTGCCAGCAGGCCCAGTAGCGGGAGTTACATTCAGTACTTC.

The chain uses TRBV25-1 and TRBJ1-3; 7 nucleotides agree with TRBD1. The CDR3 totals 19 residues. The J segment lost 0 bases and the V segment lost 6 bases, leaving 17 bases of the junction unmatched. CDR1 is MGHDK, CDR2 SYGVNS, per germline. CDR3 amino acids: CASRHETDRRTTSGNTIYF. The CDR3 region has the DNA TGTGCCAGCAGACACGAAACGGACAGGCGGACTACCTCTGGAAACACCATATATTTT.

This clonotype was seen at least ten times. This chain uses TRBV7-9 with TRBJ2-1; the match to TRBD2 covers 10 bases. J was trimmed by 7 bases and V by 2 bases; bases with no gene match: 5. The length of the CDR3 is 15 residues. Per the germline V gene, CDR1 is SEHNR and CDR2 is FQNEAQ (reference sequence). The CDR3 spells CASSLKLAGDNEQFF. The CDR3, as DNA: TGTGCCAGCAGCTTAAAGCTAGCGGGAGATAATGAGCAGTTCTTC.

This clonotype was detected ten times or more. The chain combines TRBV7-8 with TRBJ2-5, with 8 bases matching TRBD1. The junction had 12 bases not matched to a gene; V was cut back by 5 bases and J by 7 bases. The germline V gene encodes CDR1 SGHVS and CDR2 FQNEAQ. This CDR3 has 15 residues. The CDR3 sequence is CASSDWTGPPGTQYF. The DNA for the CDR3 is TGTGCCAGCAGCGACTGGACAGGGCCCCCTGGGACCCAGTACTTC.

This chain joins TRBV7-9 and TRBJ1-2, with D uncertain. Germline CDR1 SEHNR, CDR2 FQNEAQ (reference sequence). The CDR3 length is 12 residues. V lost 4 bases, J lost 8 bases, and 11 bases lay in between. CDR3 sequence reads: CASSSDGGGYTF. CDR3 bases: TGTGCCAGCAGCTCGGACGGAGGAGGCTACACCTTC.

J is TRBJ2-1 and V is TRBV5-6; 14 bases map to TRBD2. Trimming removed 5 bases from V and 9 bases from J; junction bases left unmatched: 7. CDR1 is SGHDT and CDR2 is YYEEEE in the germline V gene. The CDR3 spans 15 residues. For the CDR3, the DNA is TGTGCCAGCAGGCTGGGACTAGCGGGAGTTACTGAGCAGTTCTTC. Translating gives CASRLGLAGVTEQFF.

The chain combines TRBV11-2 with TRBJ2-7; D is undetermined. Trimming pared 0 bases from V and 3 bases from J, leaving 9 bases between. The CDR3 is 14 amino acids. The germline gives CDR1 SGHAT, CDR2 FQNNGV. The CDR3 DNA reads TGTGCCAGCAGCTTAGAGAGGCTCGTCTACGAGCAGTACTTC. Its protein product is CASSLERLVYEQYF.

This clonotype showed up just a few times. CDR3 nucleotide sequence: TGTGCCAGCAGCACCAGGGCGGGAGAGGGATATGGCAATGAGCAGTTCTTC. This sequence encodes CASSTRAGEGYGNEQFF. This chain connects TRBV14 to TRBJ2-1, with 7 bases fitting TRBD2. The V gene end was trimmed by 5 bases and the J gene end by 6 bases; junction bases not matched to a gene: 16. This CDR3 is 17 amino acids long. Germline V gene data show CDR1 as SGHDN and CDR2 as FVKESK.

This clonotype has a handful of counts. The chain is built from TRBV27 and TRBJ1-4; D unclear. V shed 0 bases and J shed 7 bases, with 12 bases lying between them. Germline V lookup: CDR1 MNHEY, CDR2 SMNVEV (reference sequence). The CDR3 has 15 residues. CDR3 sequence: CASSLSSGSPEKLFF. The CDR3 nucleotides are TGTGCCAGCAGTTTATCGAGTGGGAGTCCTGAAAAACTGTTTTTT.

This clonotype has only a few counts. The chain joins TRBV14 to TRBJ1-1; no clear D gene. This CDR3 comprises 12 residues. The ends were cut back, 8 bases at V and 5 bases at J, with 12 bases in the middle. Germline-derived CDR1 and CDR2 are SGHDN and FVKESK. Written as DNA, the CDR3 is TGTGCCAGCCGACGGATCGGGACTGAAGCTTTCTTT. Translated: CASRRIGTEAFF.

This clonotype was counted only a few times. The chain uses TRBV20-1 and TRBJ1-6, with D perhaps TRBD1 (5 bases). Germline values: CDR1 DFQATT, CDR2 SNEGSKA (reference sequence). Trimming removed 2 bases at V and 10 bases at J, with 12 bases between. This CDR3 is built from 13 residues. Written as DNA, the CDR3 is TGCAGTGCTAGAACTGGGGGAGGCTCACCCCTCCACTTT. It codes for CSARTGGGSPLHF.